These 8 T cell receptor beta chains were sequenced from one sample in a study of blood T cell repertoires in COVID-19. Sequencing used immunoSEQ multiplex PCR; TCRdb keeps in-frame clones, though not all of them. The sample holds a few hundred thousand clones; approximately 85% are singletons and the top ten take roughly 2%. Sequencing was performed on PBMCs or T cells enriched from blood (not recorded which). Every receptor here comes from a young man who had recovered from COVID-19.

The rearrangement uses TRBV15 and TRBJ1-2; D uncertain. This CDR3 is 14 amino acids long. Trimming cost V 0 bases and J 2 bases, with 7 bases left between them. Germline CDR1 LNHNV, CDR2 YYDKDF (reference sequence). CDR3 DNA sequence: TGTGCCACCAGCAGAGATAAGGAGAACTATGGCTACACCTTC. Amino acids: CATSRDKENYGYTF. Using reference TRBV15 and TRBJ1-2 for the parts outside the CDR3, the full variable domain is DAMVIQNPRYQVTQFGKPVTLSCSQTLNHNVMYWYQQKSSQAPKLLFHYYDKDFNNEADTPDNFQSRRPNTSFCFLDIRSPGLGDTAMYLCATSRDKENYGYTFGSGTRLTVV.

The CDR3 coding sequence is TGCGCCAGCAGCCAGGAGGACAGCTATGGCTACACCTTC. It specifies CASSQEDSYGYTF. J is TRBJ1-2 and V is TRBV4-1; weak D call: TRBD1 (6 bases). The CDR3 spans 13 residues. V was trimmed by 3 bases and J by 4 bases, leaving 9 bases between them. Germline CDR1 is MGHRA and CDR2 is YSYEKL.

DNA for the CDR3: TGTGCCAGCAGTCCCGGGACAGGGACTTACCAAGAGACCCAGTACTTC. This translates into CASSPGTGTYQETQYF. The V gene is TRBV27, the J gene TRBJ2-5; TRBD1 aligns across 9 bases. CDR3 size: 16 residues. The J segment lost 0 bases and the V segment lost 5 bases, leaving 7 bases of the junction unmatched. Germline CDR1 and CDR2: MNHEY and SMNVEV (reference sequence).

The chain joins TRBV15 to TRBJ2-2; 10 bases align to TRBD1. Germline V CDR1 and CDR2: LNHNV, YYDKDF (reference sequence). The CDR3 contains 14 residues. The ends lost 8 bases at V and 4 bases at J; junction bases unmatched: 4. The CDR3 DNA reads TGTGCCACCGGGACAGGGGATGTCACCGGGGAGCTGTTTTTT. Its translation is CATGTGDVTGELFF.

The chain couples TRBV21-1 to TRBJ2-4; the DNA was not used to check the table's D call, TRBD1. TRBV21-1 is reported as a pseudogene. The CDR3 is 16 residues long. CDR3 residues: CASSKPGQGTKNIQYF. DNA of the CDR3: TGTGCCAGCAGCAAACCGGGACAGGGGACCAAAAACATTCAGTACTTC.

This sequence joins TRBV5-4 and TRBJ2-7; 8 bases are shared with TRBD1. The CDR3 length is 15 residues. Germline V gene lookup returns CDR1 SGHNT and CDR2 YYREEE (reference sequence). V lost 3 bases and J lost 2; bases outside the gene matches: 7. CDR3 region: CASSSTQTGAYEQYF. The CDR3 DNA follows: TGTGCCAGCAGCTCCACACAGACAGGGGCCTACGAGCAGTACTTC.

This chain joins TRBV15 and TRBJ2-3; TRBD1 might be the D (6 bases). Germline V gene data show CDR1 as LNHNV and CDR2 as YYDKDF (reference sequence). This CDR3 contains 14 residues. V was clipped by 9 bases and J by 2 bases, with 15 bases between them. Here the CDR3 reads CATNVQGYTDTQYF. The CDR3 coding sequence is TGTGCCACGAATGTACAGGGATACACAGATACGCAGTATTTT.

The rearrangement joins TRBV12-5 to TRBJ1-1, with 9 bases matching TRBD1. The CDR3 covers 16 residues. Germline-derived CDR1 and CDR2 are LGHNT and FRNRAP. Unmatched junction bases numbered 13, after V lost 7 bases and J lost 4 bases. The CDR3 sequence is CASATSGQGKGTEAFF. In nucleotides, the CDR3 is TGTGCTAGTGCCACATCCGGACAGGGGAAGGGCACTGAAGCTTTCTTT.